These 3 T cell receptor beta chains were sequenced from one sample in a study of PD-1 blockade in classical Hodgkin lymphoma. The sample's time point: newly diagnosed, previously untreated cHL patient sample. TCRdb keeps only in-frame clones here, not all; method: immunoSEQ multiplex PCR. The sample has tens of thousands of clones; approximately 91% are singletons. The sequencing sample was made of peripheral blood mononuclear cells (PBMCs). The receptors stem from a human donor with classical Hodgkin lymphoma.

In this sample, this clone turned up once. This chain connects TRBV27 to TRBJ2-6, with D hard to call. Trimming left V 3 bases short and J 0 bases short, with 6 bases between. From germline, CDR1 is MNHEY and CDR2 SMNVEV (reference sequence). CDR3 length equals 15 residues. CDR3 DNA: TGTGCCAGCAGTTTCCTGTCCTCTGGGGCCAACGTCCTGACTTTC. Its translation: CASSFLSSGANVLTF.

The chain joins TRBV2 to TRBJ1-1, with D hard to call. CDR3 length: 14 amino acids. Germline V lookup: CDR1 SNHLY, CDR2 FYNNEI. V dropped 8 bases and J dropped 0 bases, with 13 bases sitting between them. The CDR3 nucleotides are TGTGCCAGCGATTTGCAGGACGTGAACACTGAAGCTTTCTTT. This encodes CASDLQDVNTEAFF.

The chain employs TRBV10-3 and TRBJ1-6; D is unresolved. This CDR3 has 12 residues. Trimming removed 6 bases from V and 5 bases from J, with 5 bases in between. Germline assignment: CDR1 ENHRY and CDR2 SYGVKD. This CDR3 reads CAIRSDNSPLHF. CDR3 coding DNA: TGTGCCATCAGATCAGATAATTCACCCCTCCACTTT.